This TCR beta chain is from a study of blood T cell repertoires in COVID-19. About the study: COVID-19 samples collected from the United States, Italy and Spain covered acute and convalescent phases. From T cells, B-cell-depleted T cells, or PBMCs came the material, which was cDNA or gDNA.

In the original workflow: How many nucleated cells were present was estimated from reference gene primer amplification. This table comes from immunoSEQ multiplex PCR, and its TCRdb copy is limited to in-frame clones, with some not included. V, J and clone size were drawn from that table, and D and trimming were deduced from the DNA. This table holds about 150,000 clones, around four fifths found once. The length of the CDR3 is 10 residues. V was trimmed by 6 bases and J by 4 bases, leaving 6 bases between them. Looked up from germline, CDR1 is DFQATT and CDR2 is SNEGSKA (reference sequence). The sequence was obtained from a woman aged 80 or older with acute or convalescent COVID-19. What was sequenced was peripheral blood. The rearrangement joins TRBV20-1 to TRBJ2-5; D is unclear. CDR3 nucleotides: TGCAGTGCCCAATTAGAGACCCAGTACTTC. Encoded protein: CSAQLETQYF.